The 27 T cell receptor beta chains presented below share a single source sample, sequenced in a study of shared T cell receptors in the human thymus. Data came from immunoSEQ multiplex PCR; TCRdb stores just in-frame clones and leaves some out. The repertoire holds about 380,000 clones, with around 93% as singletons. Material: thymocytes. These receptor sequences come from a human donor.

The CDR3 protein is CASSLVRQGGYQPQHF. The CDR3 DNA is TGTGCCAGCAGTTTAGTTCGGCAGGGAGGTTACCAGCCCCAGCATTTT. V gene TRBV28 combines with J gene TRBJ1-5; possibly TRBD1 for D (5 bases). The V end lost 2 bases, the J end lost 7 bases, and 18 bases lay between the germline ends. This CDR3 has 16 residues. The V gene's germline CDR1 is MDHEN and CDR2 SYDVKM.

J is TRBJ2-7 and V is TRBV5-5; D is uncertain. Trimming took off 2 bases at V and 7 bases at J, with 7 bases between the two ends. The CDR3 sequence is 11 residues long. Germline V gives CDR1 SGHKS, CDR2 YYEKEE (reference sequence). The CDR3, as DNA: TGTGCCAGCAGCTTCCTAGAAGAGCAGTACTTC. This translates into CASSFLEEQYF. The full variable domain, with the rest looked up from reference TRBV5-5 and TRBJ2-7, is DAGVTQSPTHLIKTRGQQVTLRCSPISGHKSVSWYQQVLGQGPQFIFQYYEKEERGRGNFPDRFSARQFPNYSSELNVNALLLGDSALYLCASSFLEEQYFGPGTRLTVT.

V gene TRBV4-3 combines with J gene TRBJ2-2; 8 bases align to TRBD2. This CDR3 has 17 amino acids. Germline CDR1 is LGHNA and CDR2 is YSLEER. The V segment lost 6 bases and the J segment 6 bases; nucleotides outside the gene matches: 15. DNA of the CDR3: TGCGCCAGCAGGCCCACTAGCGGCCCTCCCGAGCCCGGGGAGCTGTTTTTT. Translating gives CASRPTSGPPEPGELFF.

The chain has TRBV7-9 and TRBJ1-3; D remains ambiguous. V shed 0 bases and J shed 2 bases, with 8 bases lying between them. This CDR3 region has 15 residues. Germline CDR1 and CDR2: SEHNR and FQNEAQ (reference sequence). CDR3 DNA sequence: TGTGCCAGCAGCTTAGCAAAAGGGACTGGAAACACCATATATTTT. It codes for CASSLAKGTGNTIYF.

CDR3 DNA sequence: TGTGCCAGCAGCACAACCGGGACAGGGAAAGGGGAGCAGTACTTC. Residues: CASSTTGTGKGEQYF. This chain uses TRBV9 with TRBJ2-7; TRBD1 matches at 9 bases. With V trimmed by 4 bases and J by 7 bases, 12 bases remained unmatched. This CDR3 has 15 amino acids. Germline V lookup: CDR1 SGDLS, CDR2 YYNGEE.

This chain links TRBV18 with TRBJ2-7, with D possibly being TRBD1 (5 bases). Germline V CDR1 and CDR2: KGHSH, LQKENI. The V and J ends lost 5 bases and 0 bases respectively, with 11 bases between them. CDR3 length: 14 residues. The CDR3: CASSGRVDSYEQYF. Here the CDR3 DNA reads TGTGCCAGCTCAGGCAGGGTGGACTCCTACGAGCAGTACTTC.

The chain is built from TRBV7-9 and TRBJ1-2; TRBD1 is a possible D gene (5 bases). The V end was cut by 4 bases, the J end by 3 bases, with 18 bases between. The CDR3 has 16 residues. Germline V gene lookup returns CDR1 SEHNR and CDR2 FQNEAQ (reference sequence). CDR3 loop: CASSSAWAGPHYGYTF. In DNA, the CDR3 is TGTGCCAGCAGCTCGGCTTGGGCGGGACCTCACTATGGCTACACCTTC.

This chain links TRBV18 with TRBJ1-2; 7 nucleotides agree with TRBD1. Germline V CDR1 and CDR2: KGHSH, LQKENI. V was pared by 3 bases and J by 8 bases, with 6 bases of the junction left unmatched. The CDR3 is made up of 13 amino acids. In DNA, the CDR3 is TGTGCCAGCTCACCGGTTCAGGGGGACGGCTACACCTTC. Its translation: CASSPVQGDGYTF.

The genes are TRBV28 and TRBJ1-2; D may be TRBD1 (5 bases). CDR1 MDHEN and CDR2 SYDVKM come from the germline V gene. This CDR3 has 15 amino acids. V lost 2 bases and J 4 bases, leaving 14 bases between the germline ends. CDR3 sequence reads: CASSLPLPGSYGYTF. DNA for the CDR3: TGTGCCAGCAGTTTACCCCTGCCAGGGAGCTATGGCTACACCTTC.

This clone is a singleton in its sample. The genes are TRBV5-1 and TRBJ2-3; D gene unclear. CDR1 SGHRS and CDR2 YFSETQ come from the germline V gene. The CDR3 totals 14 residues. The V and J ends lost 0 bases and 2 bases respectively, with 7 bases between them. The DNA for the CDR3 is TGCGCCAGCAGCTTGGATGTTTTCACAGATACGCAGTATTTT. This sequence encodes CASSLDVFTDTQYF.

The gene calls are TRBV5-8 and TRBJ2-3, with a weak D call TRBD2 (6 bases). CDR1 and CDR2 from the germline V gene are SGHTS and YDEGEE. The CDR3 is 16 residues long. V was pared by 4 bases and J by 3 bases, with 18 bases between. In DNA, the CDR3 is TGTGCCAGCAGCCCCCGTTCGCGGGAAAGGACAGATACGCAGTATTTT. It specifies CASSPRSRERTDTQYF. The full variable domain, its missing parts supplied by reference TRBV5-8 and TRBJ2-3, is EAGVTQSPTHLIKTRGQQATLRCSPISGHTSVYWYQQALGLGLQFLLWYDEGEERNRGNFPPRFSGRQFPNYSSELNVNALELEDSALYLCASSPRSRERTDTQYFGPGTRLTVL.

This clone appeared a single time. The CDR3: CASSPADRGRNEQFF. The CDR3 coding sequence is TGTGCCAGCTCCCCAGCCGACAGGGGGCGGAATGAGCAGTTCTTC. This chain uses TRBV18 with TRBJ2-1; 10 bases agree with TRBD1. The germline gives CDR1 KGHSH, CDR2 LQKENI. V lost 6 bases to trimming and J lost 7 bases; unmatched junction nucleotides: 9. The CDR3 is 15 amino acids.

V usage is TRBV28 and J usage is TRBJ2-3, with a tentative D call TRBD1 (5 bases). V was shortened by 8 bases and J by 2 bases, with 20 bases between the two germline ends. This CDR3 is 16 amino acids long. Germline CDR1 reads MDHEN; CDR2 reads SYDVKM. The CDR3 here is CASCPTGSRSTDTQYF. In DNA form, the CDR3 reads TGTGCCAGCTGCCCAACAGGTTCTCGGTCCACAGATACGCAGTATTTT. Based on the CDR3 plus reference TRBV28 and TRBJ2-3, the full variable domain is DVKVTQSSRYLVKRTGEKVFLECVQDMDHENMFWYRQDPGLGLRLIYFSYDVKMKEKGDIPEGYSVSREKKERFSLILESASTNQTSMYLCASCPTGSRSTDTQYFGPGTRLTVL.

The CDR3 here is CASSPRDRLSSYNEQFF. In nucleotides, the CDR3 is TGTGCCAGCAGCCCCCGGGACCGCCTGAGCTCCTACAATGAGCAGTTCTTC. The J gene is TRBJ2-1, the V gene TRBV12-1. TRBV12-1 is shown as a pseudogene. This CDR3 region has 17 residues.

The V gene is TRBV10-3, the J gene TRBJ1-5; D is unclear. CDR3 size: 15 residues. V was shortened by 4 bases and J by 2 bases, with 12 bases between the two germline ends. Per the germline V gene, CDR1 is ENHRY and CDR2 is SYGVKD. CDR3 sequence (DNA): TGTGCCATCAGTGCTGGCGGCAAAGGCAATCAGCCCCAGCATTTT. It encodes CAISAGGKGNQPQHF.

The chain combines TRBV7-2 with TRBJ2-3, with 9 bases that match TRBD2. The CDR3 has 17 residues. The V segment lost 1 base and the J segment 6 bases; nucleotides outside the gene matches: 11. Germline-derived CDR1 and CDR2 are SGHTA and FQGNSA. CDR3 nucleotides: TGTGCCAGCAGCTTAGTGGCCTACCAGCGGGGGGTGGATACGCAGTATTTT. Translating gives CASSLVAYQRGVDTQYF.

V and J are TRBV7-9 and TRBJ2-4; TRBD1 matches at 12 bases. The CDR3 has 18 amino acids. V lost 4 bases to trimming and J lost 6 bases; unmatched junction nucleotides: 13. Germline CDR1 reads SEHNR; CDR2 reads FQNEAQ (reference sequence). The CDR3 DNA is TGTGCCAGCAGCTCTACCCCGGGGACAGGGGGCTCAGGAAACATTCAGTACTTC. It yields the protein CASSSTPGTGGSGNIQYF. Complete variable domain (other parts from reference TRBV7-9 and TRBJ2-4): DTGVSQNPRHKITKRGQNVTFRCDPISEHNRLYWYRQTLGQGPEFLTYFQNEAQLEKSRLLSDRFSAERPKGSFSTLEIQRTEQGDSAMYLCASSSTPGTGGSGNIQYFGAGTRLSVL.

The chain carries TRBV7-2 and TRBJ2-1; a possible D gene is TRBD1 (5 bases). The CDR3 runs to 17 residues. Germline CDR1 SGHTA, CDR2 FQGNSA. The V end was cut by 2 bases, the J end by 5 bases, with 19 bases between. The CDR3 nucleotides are TGTGCCAGCAGCTTACCCTGGGGCCCTCACTACGACAATGAGCAGTTCTTC. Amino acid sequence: CASSLPWGPHYDNEQFF. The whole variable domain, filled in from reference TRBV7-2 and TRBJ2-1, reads GAGVSQSPSNKVTEKGKDVELRCDPISGHTALYWYRQSLGQGLEFLIYFQGNSAPDKSGLPSDRFSAERTGGSVSTLTIQRTQQEDSAVYLCASSLPWGPHYDNEQFFGPGTRLTVL.

CDR3 protein: CASSFGWGWSYEQYF. Written as DNA, the CDR3 is TGTGCCAGCAGTTTCGGTTGGGGGTGGTCCTACGAGCAGTACTTC. The V call is TRBV28, the J call TRBJ2-7; D tentatively reads TRBD1 or TRBD2 (5 bases each). From germline, CDR1 is MDHEN and CDR2 SYDVKM. The CDR3 is 15 residues long. Trimming cost V 3 bases and J 1 base, with 13 bases left between them.

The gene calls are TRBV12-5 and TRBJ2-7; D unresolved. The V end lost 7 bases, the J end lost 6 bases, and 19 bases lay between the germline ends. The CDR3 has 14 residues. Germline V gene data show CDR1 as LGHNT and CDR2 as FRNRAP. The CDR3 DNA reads TGTGCTAGTGCCGAAGGTGGCTTGTCGACCGAGCAGTACTTC. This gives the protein CASAEGGLSTEQYF. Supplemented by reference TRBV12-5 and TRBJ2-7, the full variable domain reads DARVTQTPRHKVTEMGQEVTMRCQPILGHNTVFWYRQTMMQGLELLAYFRNRAPLDDSGMPKDRFSAEMPDATLATLKIQPSEPRDSAVYFCASAEGGLSTEQYFGPGTRLTVT.

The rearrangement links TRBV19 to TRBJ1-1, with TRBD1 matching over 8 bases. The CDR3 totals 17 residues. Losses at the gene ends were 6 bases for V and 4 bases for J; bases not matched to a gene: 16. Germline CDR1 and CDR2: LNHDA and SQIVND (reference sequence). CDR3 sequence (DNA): TGTGCCAGTAGGATATCCCCGGGACAGGAACTAGTCACTGAAGCTTTCTTT. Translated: CASRISPGQELVTEAFF.

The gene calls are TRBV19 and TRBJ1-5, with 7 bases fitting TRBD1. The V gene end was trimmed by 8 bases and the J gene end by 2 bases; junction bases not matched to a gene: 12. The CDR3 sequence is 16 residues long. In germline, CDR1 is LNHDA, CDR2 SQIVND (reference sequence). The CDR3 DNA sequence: TGTGCCAGTCGGGGGGTGGCGGGACAGCGCAATCAGCCCCAGCATTTT. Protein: CASRGVAGQRNQPQHF.

CDR3 sequence: CASSIGYSSGTQYF. Here the CDR3 DNA reads TGTGCCAGTAGTATAGGTTATAGCTCGGGGACCCAGTACTTC. V usage is TRBV19 and J usage is TRBJ2-5, with unresolved D. CDR1 LNHDA and CDR2 SQIVND come from the germline V gene (reference sequence). Trimming pared 1 base from V and 7 bases from J, leaving 13 bases between. The CDR3 sequence is 14 residues long. The full variable domain, its missing parts supplied by reference TRBV19 and TRBJ2-5, is DGGITQSPKYLFRKEGQNVTLSCEQNLNHDAMYWYRQDPGQGLRLIYYSQIVNDFQKGDIAEGYSVSREKKESFPLTVTSAQKNPTAFYLCASSIGYSSGTQYFGPGTRLLVL.

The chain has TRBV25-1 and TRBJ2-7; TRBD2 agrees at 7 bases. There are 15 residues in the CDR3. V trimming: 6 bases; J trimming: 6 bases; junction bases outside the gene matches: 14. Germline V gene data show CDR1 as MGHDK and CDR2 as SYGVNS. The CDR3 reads CASRGVGTGGCEQYF. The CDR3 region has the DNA TGTGCCAGCAGGGGCGTTGGGACGGGGGGATGCGAGCAGTACTTC.

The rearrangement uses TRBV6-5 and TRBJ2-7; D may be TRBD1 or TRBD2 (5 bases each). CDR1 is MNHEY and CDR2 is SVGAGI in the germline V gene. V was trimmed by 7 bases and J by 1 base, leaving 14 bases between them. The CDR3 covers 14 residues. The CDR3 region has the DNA TGTGCCAGCAACAACCTTTGGGGGTCCTACGAGCAGTACTTC. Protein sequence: CASNNLWGSYEQYF.

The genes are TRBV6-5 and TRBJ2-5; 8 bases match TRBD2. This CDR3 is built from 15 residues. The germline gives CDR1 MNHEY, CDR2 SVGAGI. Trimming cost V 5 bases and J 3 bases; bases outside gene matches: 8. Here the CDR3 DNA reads TGTGCCAGCAGTCCCGCCCTACTAGCGGAAGAGACCCAGTACTTC. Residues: CASSPALLAEETQYF.

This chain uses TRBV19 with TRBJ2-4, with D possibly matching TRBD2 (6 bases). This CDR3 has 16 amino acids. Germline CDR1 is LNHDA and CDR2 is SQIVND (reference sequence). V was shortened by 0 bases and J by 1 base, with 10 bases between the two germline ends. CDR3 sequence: CASSIDHLAAKNIQYF. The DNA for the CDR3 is TGTGCCAGTAGTATAGATCACCTAGCGGCCAAAAACATTCAGTACTTC.